The rows below give T cell receptor beta chains drawn from one sample of a study of vaccination and CD4 T cells after COVID-19. These receptors are not linked to any known antigen. One entry per CDR3 protein results from TCRdb running MiXCR on the PCR reads. The sample holds some 10,000 distinct CDR3 sequences, 60% to 75% seen once. Sequencing input: CD4+ T cells from blood, cultured in vitro. Receptors were obtained from a human donor in good health. Each CDR3 is given with its conserved first and last residue. The D gene is left open where the match is weak. Clone size, where shown, is once, few, many, or a class for clones that have expanded.

D gene	J gene	V gene	clone size	CDR3 DNA	CDR3 protein
NA	TRBJ1-1	TRBV19	NA	TGTGCCAGTAGTATCAGAAATATGAACACTGAAGCTTTCTTT	CASSIRNMNTEAFF
NA	TRBJ1-5	TRBV6-1	NA	TGTGCCAGCAGTGCCGGGATGTCGCGCCAGCCCCAGCATTTT	CASSAGMSRQPQHF
TRBD2	TRBJ2-4	TRBV3-1	NA	TGTGCCAGCAGCCGCGGACTAGCGGGAGAGGGGATTCAGTACTTC	CASSRGLAGEGIQYF
NA	TRBJ1-1	TRBV19	NA	TGTGCCAGTAGTATCGGGGGGGAAAGCACTGAAGCTTTCTTT	CASSIGGESTEAFF
NA	TRBJ2-7	TRBV20-1	NA	TGCAGTGCCAGTCCCGGGCCGGAGCAGTACTTC	CSASPGPEQYF
TRBD1	TRBJ1-1	TRBV14	NA	TGTGCCAGCAGGGAAACCGGGACAGGGATCGTTGGTGAAGCTTTCTTT	CASRETGTGIVGEAFF
NA	TRBJ2-7	TRBV27	NA	TGTGCCAGCAGTTCCTGGGCAGGGGCGTACTACGAGCAGTACTTC	CASSSWAGAYYEQYF
NA	TRBJ1-6	TRBV30	NA	TGTGCCTGGACGCCCAGAAGATTTAATTCACCCCTCCACTTT	CAWTPRRFNSPLHF
TRBD2	TRBJ2-1	TRBV10-2	NA	TGCGCCAGCAAGGAGCTGGGCGGGGGGGCGTACAATGAGCAGTTCTTC	CASKELGGGAYNEQFF
TRBD1	TRBJ2-3	TRBV7-8	few	TGTGCCAGCAGCTTGGGGTATTGGGGACAGGGGGACACAGATACGCAGTATTTT	CASSLGYWGQGDTDTQYF
TRBD2	TRBJ2-7	TRBV7-2	NA	TGTGCCAGCAGCCTGGGACTAGCGGGAAGGGACGAGCAGTACTTC	CASSLGLAGRDEQYF
NA	TRBJ1-1	TRBV4-1	NA	TGCGCCAGCAGCCAAGCCACGGCGGGACCGAACACTGAAGCTTTCTTT	CASSQATAGPNTEAFF
NA	TRBJ1-6	TRBV6-5	NA	TGTGCCAGCAGTTACGACAACTCCTATAATTCACCCCTCCACTTT	CASSYDNSYNSPLHF
TRBD1	TRBJ1-2	TRBV24-1	NA	TGTGCCACCAGTTACCGAGGGGGCGGCTATGGCTACACCTTC	CATSYRGGGYGYTF
TRBD1	TRBJ2-6	TRBV7-9	NA	TGTGCCAGTAGCCAGGGGGCTGGGGCCAACGTCCTGACTTTC	CASSQGAGANVLTF
NA	TRBJ1-6	TRBV7-6	NA	TGTGCCAGCAGTCTAGCGGTTTCAAATTCACCCCTCCACTTT	CASSLAVSNSPLHF
NA	TRBJ1-2	TRBV30	NA	TGTGCCTGGAGAAGCTTAAGGGGCGGCTACACCTTC	CAWRSLRGGYTF
NA	TRBJ1-5	TRBV19	NA	TGTGCCAGTAGTAACCCCGGCCAGATTCAGCCCCAGCATTTT	CASSNPGQIQPQHF
TRBD1	TRBJ2-7	TRBV6-5	NA	TGTGCCAGCAGTTCCTACGGGACAGGATCCTACGAGCAGTACTTC	CASSSYGTGSYEQYF
TRBD1	TRBJ1-3	TRBV20-1	NA	TGCAGTGCCAGACAGGGAGCGTCGGGAAACACCATATATTTT	CSARQGASGNTIYF
TRBD1	TRBJ1-2	TRBV28	NA	TGTGCCAGCAGTCCCCCGGGACAGACGGCGGGGGGCTACACCTTC	CASSPPGQTAGGYTF
NA	TRBJ1-4	TRBV7-9	NA	TGTGCCAGCAGCTCCTCAGGGGAAAAACTGTTTTTT	CASSSSGEKLFF
NA	TRBJ1-2	TRBV11-2	NA	TGTGCCAGCAGCTCGTACTCGGACCGGGACGGCTATGGCTACACCTTC	CASSSYSDRDGYGYTF
TRBD1	TRBJ2-3	TRBV6-1	once	TGTGCCAGCAGGAGGGGACAGGGGGCTTGGGATACGCAGTATTTT	CASRRGQGAWDTQYF
NA	TRBJ1-5	TRBV19	NA	TGTGCCAGTAGTATTCAGGCTAATCAGCCCCAGCATTTT	CASSIQANQPQHF